These T cell receptor beta chains were read from a single sample in a study of T cell responses to AZD1222 COVID-19 vaccine. Using immunoSEQ multiplex PCR, the repertoire was profiled, and TCRdb retains in-frame clones only, with some absent. The sample yields about 64,000 clones, about 80% seen once. The material sequenced was peripheral blood, taken 28 days after the second AZD1222 dose. Receptors were obtained from an adult who received the AZD1222 COVID-19 vaccine. Each CDR3 is given with its conserved first and last residue. A D gene is named only where the DNA matches it firmly.

d_call	j_call	cdr3_length	v_call	cdr3_nt	cdr3_aa
.	TRBJ1-3	17	TRBV7-2	TGTGCCAGCAGCTCTGCGATTGACAAACTGGGAGGAAACACCATATATTTT	CASSSAIDKLGGNTIYF
TRBD1	TRBJ1-5	14	TRBV5-1	TGCGCCAGCAGCCCGGACAGGGCCGATCAGCCCCAGCATTTT	CASSPDRADQPQHF
.	TRBJ1-1	13	TRBV30	TGTGCCTGGAGTGGCGCCGTGCGCACTGAAGCTTTCTTT	CAWSGAVRTEAFF
.	TRBJ2-5	15	TRBV7-6	TGTGCCAGCAGCGATCTCATCAGACCGGGGGAGACCCAGTACTTC	CASSDLIRPGETQYF
.	TRBJ1-5	15	TRBV6-5	TGTGCCAGCAGCTGGGGGTGGGAGGGCAATCAGCCCCAGCATTTT	CASSWGWEGNQPQHF
.	TRBJ2-4	17	TRBV5-1	TGCGCCAGCAGCCCCCTATTGGGGCTAGGGCCCAAAAACATTCAGTACTTC	CASSPLLGLGPKNIQYF
.	TRBJ1-2	15	TRBV11-2	TGTGCCAGCAGCTTAAATTTACGGAGGGGGTATGGCTACACCTTC	CASSLNLRRGYGYTF
.	TRBJ2-7	14	TRBV19	TGTGCCAGTAGTATTTATAACCGGGGCTACGAGCAGTACTTC	CASSIYNRGYEQYF
TRBD1	TRBJ2-1	13	TRBV6-5	TGTGCCAGCAAGAGGACAGGGGGCGTGGAACAGTTCTTC	CASKRTGGVEQFF
TRBD1	TRBJ2-2	15	TRBV30	TGTGCCTGGAGCGACAGGGGTAAGGGCACCGGGGAGCTGTTTTTT	CAWSDRGKGTGELFF